The clone carrying this TCR beta chain was recorded a few times. The record originates from a study of blood T cell repertoires in COVID-19. The repertoire was sequenced with immunoSEQ multiplex PCR; TCRdb's copy has only in-frame clones and lacks some. The data show about 60,000 clones, 82% seen once. Trimming shortened V by 0 bases and J by 3 bases, and 14 bases separated the two germline ends. This CDR3 contains 16 residues. Looked up from germline, CDR1 is SGHKS and CDR2 is YYEKEE (reference sequence). The chain employs TRBV5-5 and TRBJ2-3; D may be TRBD1 (6 bases). The origin of this receptor is a man between 60 and 70 years old with acute or convalescent COVID-19. The material sequenced was peripheral blood. This chain's CDR3 is CASSLGTGRGTDTQYF. In DNA form, the CDR3 reads TGTGCCAGCAGCTTGGGTACAGGGAGAGGGACAGATACGCAGTATTTT. Variable domain in full (rest from reference TRBV5-5 and TRBJ2-3): DAGVTQSPTHLIKTRGQQVTLRCSPISGHKSVSWYQQVLGQGPQFIFQYYEKEERGRGNFPDRFSARQFPNYSSELNVNALLLGDSALYLCASSLGTGRGTDTQYFGPGTRLTVL.